One sample yielded the 26 T cell receptor beta chains listed below, sequenced in a study of early T cells in non-severe SARS-CoV-2 infection. TCRdb re-analysed the 5' RACE reads in MiXCR, keeping a single row per CDR3 protein. The table lists tens of thousands of distinct CDR3 sequences, around 9.6% of them singletons. Specimen: whole blood, collected at baseline. All receptors come from an adult who was a healthcare worker with PCR-confirmed SARS-CoV-2 infection or an uninfected control (not recorded which).

This clonotype was seen a handful of times. CDR3 amino acids: CASSLIGDRSYEQYF. CDR3 sequence (DNA): TGTGCCAGCAGCTTAATAGGAGACAGGTCATACGAGCAGTACTTC. This chain connects TRBV11-2 to TRBJ2-7; possibly TRBD1 for D (6 bases). The germline V gene has CDR1 SGHAT and CDR2 FQNNGV. The CDR3 sequence is 15 residues long. The germline V and J ends were trimmed by 2 bases and 4 bases, with 15 bases remaining between them.

V usage is TRBV7-2 and J usage is TRBJ2-3; 8 positions agree with TRBD2. CDR1 is SGHTA, CDR2 FQGNSA, per germline. The CDR3 covers 15 residues. J lost 6 bases, V lost 3 bases, and 8 bases had no gene match. Here the CDR3 reads CASSLAGGVLDTQYF. The CDR3 DNA is TGTGCCAGCAGCTTGGCGGGGGGTGTTCTTGATACGCAGTATTTT.

This rearrangement joins TRBV4-1 to TRBJ2-5, with D hard to call. Germline CDR1 and CDR2: MGHRA and YSYEKL. CDR3 length: 17 amino acids. Trimming left V 2 bases short and J 0 bases short, with 16 bases between. The CDR3 region is CASSQPVVGPHQETQYF. In nucleotides, the CDR3 is TGCGCCAGCAGCCAACCAGTAGTTGGACCCCACCAAGAGACCCAGTACTTC.

This clonotype was counted ten times or more. The chain has TRBV5-1 and TRBJ2-7; D call uncertain. CDR3 size: 13 residues. Per the germline V gene, CDR1 is SGHRS and CDR2 is YFSETQ. V lost 2 bases to trimming and J lost 2 bases, with 8 bases between them. The CDR3 sequence: CASSLTAAYEQYF. The CDR3 DNA reads as TGCGCCAGCAGCTTAACAGCAGCCTACGAGCAGTACTTC.

CDR3 nucleotides: TGTGCCAGCAGTTACGGTGGGACAGATGATGAAAAACTGTTTTTT. Protein sequence: CASSYGGTDDEKLFF. This chain uses TRBV6-6 with TRBJ1-4; 7 bases align to TRBD1. CDR1 MNHNY and CDR2 SVGAGI come from the germline V gene (reference sequence). The CDR3 is made up of 15 amino acids. V shed 2 bases, J shed 6 bases, and the junction held 6 bases outside the gene matches.

The chain is built from TRBV12-2 and TRBJ2-7. TRBV12-2 is flagged as a pseudogene. The CDR3 is 14 residues long. The CDR3 here is CASRLEKGMEEQYF. The CDR3 DNA follows: TGTGCAAGTCGCTTAGAGAAAGGGATGGAGGAGCAGTACTTC.

This clonotype is deemed medium-sized. This rearrangement joins TRBV6-5 to TRBJ2-1, with TRBD2 matching over 7 bases. V gave up 8 bases and J gave up 10 bases; unmatched junction bases: 14. Germline-derived CDR1 and CDR2 are MNHEY and SVGAGI. This CDR3 region has 14 residues. The CDR3 loop reads CASRVLGGGSEQFF. The CDR3 DNA follows: TGTGCCAGCCGGGTTCTTGGGGGGGGGTCGGAGCAGTTCTTC.

The CDR3 DNA reads TGTGCCAGCAGCTTAGGGCTAGATGGGGGCAATGAGCAGTTCTTC. Translating it yields CASSLGLDGGNEQFF. The gene calls are TRBV11-2 and TRBJ2-1, with D possibly called TRBD1 or TRBD2 (5 bases each). Trimming took off 1 base at V and 6 bases at J, with 13 bases between the two ends. The CDR3 runs 15 residues. Germline lookup yields CDR1 SGHAT and CDR2 FQNNGV. The whole variable domain, filled in from reference TRBV11-2 and TRBJ2-1, reads EAGVAQSPRYKIIEKRQSVAFWCNPISGHATLYWYQQILGQGPKLLIQFQNNGVVDDSQLPKDRFSAERLKGVDSTLKIQPAKLEDSAVYLCASSLGLDGGNEQFFGPGTRLTVL.

This clonotype was detected many times. The J gene is TRBJ2-2, the V gene TRBV6-2 or TRBV6-3; D unclear. This CDR3 is built from 14 residues. CDR1 and CDR2 (germline): MNHEY, SVGEGT. V was clipped by 3 bases and J by 4 bases, with 9 bases between them. The CDR3 DNA follows: TGTGCCAGCAGTTATTTGAAAAGCACCGGGGAGCTGTTTTTT. Translating gives CASSYLKSTGELFF.

This clonotype was counted many times. J is TRBJ2-7 and V is TRBV18; unclear D gene. V lost 6 bases and J 5 bases, leaving 11 bases between the germline ends. From germline, CDR1 is KGHSH and CDR2 LQKENI. The CDR3 is 12 amino acids. The CDR3, as DNA: TGTGCCAGCTCCCTTGACGAGAACGAGCAGTACTTC. This codes for CASSLDENEQYF.

The chain couples TRBV7-9 to TRBJ2-3; 7 positions match TRBD1. CDR1 and CDR2 from the germline V gene are SEHNR and FQNEAQ (reference sequence). V gave up 3 bases and J gave up 1 base; unmatched junction bases: 4. The CDR3 contains 15 residues. DNA of the CDR3: TGTGCCAGCAGCTTGGCCGGGACAGGCACAGATACGCAGTATTTT. It is translated as CASSLAGTGTDTQYF.

This clonotype was detected only a few times. The rearrangement links TRBV6-4 to TRBJ2-1; the match to TRBD2 covers 7 bases. Germline V gene lookup returns CDR1 MRHNA and CDR2 SNTAGT. This CDR3 contains 16 residues. V dropped 3 bases and J dropped 7; count of bases not matched to a gene: 12. The CDR3 nucleotides read TGTGCCAGCAGTGATTCTGCGGGAGATTCGCGGAATGAGCAGTTCTTC. Translation: CASSDSAGDSRNEQFF.

Ten or more counts support this clonotype. The chain is built from TRBV7-2 and TRBJ2-5; 8 bases line up with TRBD1. After removal of 3 bases from V and 3 bases from J, the junction contained 6 bases not matched to a gene. The length of the CDR3 is 15 residues. Germline V gene sequence: CDR1 SGHTA, CDR2 FQGNSA. CDR3 residues: CASSFQTGEKETQYF. The DNA of the CDR3 is TGTGCCAGCAGCTTTCAGACAGGGGAAAAAGAGACCCAGTACTTC.

This clonotype was detected a few times. The chain couples TRBV12-3 or TRBV12-4 to TRBJ2-5; D remains ambiguous. This CDR3 has 16 amino acids. Between the trimmed V and J ends, which lost 3 bases and 5 bases, there was a span of 19 bases. The chain's CDR3 is CASSFLRQAVPETQYF. CDR3 DNA: TGTGCCAGCAGTTTCCTTCGGCAGGCGGTTCCTGAGACCCAGTACTTC.

CDR3 DNA sequence: TGTGCCATCAGTGCCCTAGCGGGAGTACGAGCCGACAATGAGCAGTTCTTC. Encoded protein: CAISALAGVRADNEQFF. The chain links TRBV10-3 to TRBJ2-1, with TRBD2 identical over 10 bases. CDR3 size: 17 residues. Germline values: CDR1 ENHRY, CDR2 SYGVKD. Trimming at V came to 4 bases and at J to 5 bases, leaving 11 bases not matched to a gene.

This clonotype turned up a few times. The gene calls are TRBV18 and TRBJ1-5; a weak D match, TRBD1 (5 bases). The germline V gene has CDR1 KGHSH and CDR2 LQKENI. The CDR3 has 12 amino acids. V was shortened by 6 bases and J by 5 bases, with 8 bases between the two germline ends. The CDR3 loop is CASSGGDQPQHF. In nucleotides, the CDR3 is TGTGCCAGCTCGGGGGGGGATCAGCCCCAGCATTTT.

This sequence joins TRBV6-2 or TRBV6-3 and TRBJ2-1, with D tentatively TRBD1 (6 bases). The CDR3 is made up of 15 amino acids. Trimming took off 5 bases at V and 6 bases at J, with 17 bases between the two ends. CDR1 and CDR2 from the germline V gene are MNHEY and SVGEGT. This CDR3 reads CASSLLGGSINEQFF. For the CDR3, the DNA is TGTGCCAGCAGTCTCCTAGGGGGTTCTATCAATGAGCAGTTCTTC.

V and J are TRBV29-1 and TRBJ1-1; 10 bases are a match to TRBD1. The ends lost 6 bases at V and 1 base at J; junction bases unmatched: 5. Germline V gene data show CDR1 as SQVTM and CDR2 as ANQGSEA. The CDR3 covers 14 residues. CDR3 in amino acids: CSVNGQGGNTEAFF. The CDR3 nucleotides read TGCAGCGTAAACGGACAGGGGGGGAACACTGAAGCTTTCTTT. Looking up the rest from reference TRBV29-1 and TRBJ1-1 gives the full variable domain: SAVISQKPSRDICQRGTSLTIQCQVDSQVTMMFWYRQQPGQSLTLIATANQGSEATYESGFVIDKFPISRPNLTFSTLTVSNMSPEDSSIYLCSVNGQGGNTEAFFGQGTRLTVV.

This clonotype was found many times. The CDR3 spells CASSISGSSYEQYF. DNA of the CDR3: TGTGCCAGCAGCATTAGCGGGAGCTCCTACGAGCAGTACTTC. The V call is TRBV12-3 or TRBV12-4, the J call TRBJ2-7; 9 nucleotides agree with TRBD2. CDR3 length: 14 amino acids. V lost 6 bases, J lost 0 bases, and 3 bases stayed unmatched.

This clonotype was observed a few times. The CDR3 spells CASSPHPGQGRSDTQYF. In DNA form, the CDR3 reads TGTGCCAGCAGCCCTCACCCCGGACAGGGAAGGTCAGATACGCAGTATTTT. The gene calls are TRBV7-8 and TRBJ2-3, with 8 bases matching TRBD1. Unmatched junction bases numbered 14, after V lost 5 bases and J lost 4 bases. The CDR3 is 17 amino acids. Germline loops: CDR1 SGHVS, CDR2 FQNEAQ. Full variable domain (rest looked up from reference TRBV7-8 and TRBJ2-3): GAGVSQSPRYKVAKRGQDVALRCDPISGHVSLFWYQQALGQGPEFLTYFQNEAQLDKSGLPSDRFFAERPEGSVSTLKIQRTQQEDSAVYLCASSPHPGQGRSDTQYFGPGTRLTVL.

The chain combines TRBV11-2 with TRBJ1-1; D might be TRBD1 (6 bases). CDR1 and CDR2 (germline): SGHAT, FQNNGV. The CDR3 loop spans 14 amino acids. V was cut by 5 bases and J by 7 bases, with 17 bases left in between. The chain's CDR3 is CASSLGTLRHEAFF. The DNA of the CDR3 is TGTGCCAGCAGCCTCGGGACACTTCGTCATGAAGCTTTCTTT. The whole variable domain, remainder taken from reference TRBV11-2 and TRBJ1-1, is EAGVAQSPRYKIIEKRQSVAFWCNPISGHATLYWYQQILGQGPKLLIQFQNNGVVDDSQLPKDRFSAERLKGVDSTLKIQPAKLEDSAVYLCASSLGTLRHEAFFGQGTRLTVV.

This clonotype was counted a few times. The V and J genes are TRBV29-1 and TRBJ1-2; 9 bases match TRBD1. With V trimmed by 6 bases and J by 5 bases, 1 base remained unmatched. The germline V gene encodes CDR1 SQVTM and CDR2 ANQGSEA. The CDR3 runs to 11 residues. CDR3 nucleotide sequence: TGCAGCGTAGGACAGGGGTATGGCTACACCTTC. This gives the protein CSVGQGYGYTF.

In its sample, this clonotype was seen many times. The V gene is TRBV28, the J gene TRBJ1-2, with D unresolved. This CDR3 region has 12 residues. Per the germline V gene, CDR1 is MDHEN and CDR2 is SYDVKM. V was pared by 1 base and J by 8 bases, with 8 bases between. The CDR3 protein is CASSLYALGYTF. The DNA of the CDR3 is TGTGCCAGCAGTTTATACGCTTTGGGCTACACCTTC.

This clonotype appeared many times. The gene calls are TRBV11-2 and TRBJ2-5; 13 nucleotides align to TRBD2. Unmatched junction bases numbered 9, after V lost 6 bases and J lost 2 bases. The CDR3 is made up of 17 amino acids. The germline V gene has CDR1 SGHAT and CDR2 FQNNGV. The CDR3 bases are TGTGCCAGCAGTCCTCGGACTAGCGGGGGACTTCAAGAGACCCAGTACTTC. The encoded protein is CASSPRTSGGLQETQYF.

The chain combines TRBV6-5 with TRBJ2-5, with 13 bases that match TRBD2. Germline CDR1 reads MNHEY; CDR2 reads SVGAGI. V gave up 2 bases and J gave up 4 bases; unmatched junction bases: 10. This CDR3 has 18 residues. The CDR3: CASSYGLAGARRRETQYF. CDR3 DNA sequence: TGTGCCAGCAGTTACGGACTAGCGGGAGCCCGACGTCGAGAGACCCAGTACTTC.

This chain links TRBV20-1 with TRBJ2-1, with D hard to call. CDR1 DFQATT and CDR2 SNEGSKA come from the germline V gene (reference sequence). The CDR3 has 11 amino acids. Trimming removed 0 bases from V and 7 bases from J, with 4 bases in between. The CDR3 here is CSAREWNEQFF. CDR3 sequence (DNA): TGCAGTGCTAGAGAGTGGAATGAGCAGTTCTTC.